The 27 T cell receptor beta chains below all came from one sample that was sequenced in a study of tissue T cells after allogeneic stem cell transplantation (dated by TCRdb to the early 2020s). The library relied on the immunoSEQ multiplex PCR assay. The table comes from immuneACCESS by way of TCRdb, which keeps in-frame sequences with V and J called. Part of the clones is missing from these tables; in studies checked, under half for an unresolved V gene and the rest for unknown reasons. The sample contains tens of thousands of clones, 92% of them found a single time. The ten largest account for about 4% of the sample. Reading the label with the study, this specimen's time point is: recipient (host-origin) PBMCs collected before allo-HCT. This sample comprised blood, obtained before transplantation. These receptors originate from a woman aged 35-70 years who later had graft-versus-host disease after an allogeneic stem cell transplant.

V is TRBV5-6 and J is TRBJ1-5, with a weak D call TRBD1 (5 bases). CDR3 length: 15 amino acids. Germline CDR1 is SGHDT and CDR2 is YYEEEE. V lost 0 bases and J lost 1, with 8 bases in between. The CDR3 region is CASSLAGGSNQPQHF. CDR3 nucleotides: TGTGCCAGCAGCTTGGCTGGGGGGAGCAATCAGCCCCAGCATTTT.

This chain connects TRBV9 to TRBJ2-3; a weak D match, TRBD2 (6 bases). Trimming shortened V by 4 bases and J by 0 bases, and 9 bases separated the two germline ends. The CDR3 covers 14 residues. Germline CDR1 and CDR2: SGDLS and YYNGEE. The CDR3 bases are TGTGCCAGCAGCCAGAGCGGGAGCACAGATACGCAGTATTTT. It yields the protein CASSQSGSTDTQYF.

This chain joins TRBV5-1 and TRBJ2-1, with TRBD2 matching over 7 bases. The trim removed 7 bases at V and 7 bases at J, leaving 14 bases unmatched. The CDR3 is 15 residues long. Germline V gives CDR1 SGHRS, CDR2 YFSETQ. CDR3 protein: CASSSGGRSGNEQFF. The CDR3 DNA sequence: TGCGCCAGCTCTTCGGGCGGGAGAAGTGGAAATGAGCAGTTCTTC.

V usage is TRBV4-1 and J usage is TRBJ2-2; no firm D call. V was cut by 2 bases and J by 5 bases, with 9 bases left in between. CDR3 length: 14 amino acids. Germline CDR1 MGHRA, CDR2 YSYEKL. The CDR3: CASSQSLTTGELFF. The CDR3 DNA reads TGCGCCAGCAGCCAAAGTCTAACTACCGGGGAGCTGTTTTTT.

The chain's CDR3 is CASSLSGIHTDTQYF. In DNA, the CDR3 is TGTGCCAGCAGCCTTAGCGGGATACACACAGATACGCAGTATTTT. V and J are TRBV12-1 and TRBJ2-3; the D segment call TRBD2 is taken from the table without a DNA check. TRBV12-1 is a known pseudogene. This CDR3 has 15 amino acids.

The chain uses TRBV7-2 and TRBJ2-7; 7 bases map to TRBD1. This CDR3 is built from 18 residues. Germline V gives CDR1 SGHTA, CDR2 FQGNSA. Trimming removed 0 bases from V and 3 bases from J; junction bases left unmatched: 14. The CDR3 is CASSLAQWGTDYFYEQYF. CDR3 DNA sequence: TGTGCCAGCAGCTTAGCTCAGTGGGGGACAGATTATTTCTACGAGCAGTACTTC.

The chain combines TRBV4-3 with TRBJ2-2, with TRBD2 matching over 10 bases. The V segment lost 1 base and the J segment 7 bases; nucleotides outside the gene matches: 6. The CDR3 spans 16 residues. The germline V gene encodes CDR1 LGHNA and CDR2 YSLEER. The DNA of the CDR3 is TGCGCCAGCAGCCAAGGCCCTAGCGGGAGCGGCGGGGAGCTGTTTTTT. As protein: CASSQGPSGSGGELFF.

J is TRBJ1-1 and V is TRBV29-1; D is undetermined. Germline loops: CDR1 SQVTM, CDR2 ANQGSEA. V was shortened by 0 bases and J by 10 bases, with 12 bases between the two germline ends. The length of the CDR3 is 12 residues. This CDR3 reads CSVEDLLGSAFF. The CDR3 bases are TGCAGCGTTGAAGATCTTTTAGGGTCAGCTTTCTTT.

The CDR3 sequence is CASSYGTSGANVLTF. The CDR3 coding sequence is TGTGCCAGCAGTTACGGGACATCTGGGGCCAACGTCCTGACTTTC. The V gene is TRBV6-2 or TRBV6-3, the J gene TRBJ2-6; maybe TRBD1 (6 bases). CDR3 length: 15 residues. CDR1 is MNHEY, CDR2 SVGEGT, per germline. The ends were cut back, 2 bases at V and 1 base at J, with 6 bases in the middle.

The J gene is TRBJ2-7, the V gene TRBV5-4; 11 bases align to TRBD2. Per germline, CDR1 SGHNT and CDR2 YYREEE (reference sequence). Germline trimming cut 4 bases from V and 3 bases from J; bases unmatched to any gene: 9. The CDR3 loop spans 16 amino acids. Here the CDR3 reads CASSLPYGTSGYEQYF. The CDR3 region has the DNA TGTGCCAGCAGCCTCCCGTACGGGACTAGCGGCTACGAGCAGTACTTC.

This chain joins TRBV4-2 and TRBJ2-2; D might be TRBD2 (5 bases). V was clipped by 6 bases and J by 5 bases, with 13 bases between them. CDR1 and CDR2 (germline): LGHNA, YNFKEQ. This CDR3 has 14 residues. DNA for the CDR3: TGTGCCAGCAGGGGTAGCGACCGGACCGGGGAGCTGTTTTTT. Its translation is CASRGSDRTGELFF.

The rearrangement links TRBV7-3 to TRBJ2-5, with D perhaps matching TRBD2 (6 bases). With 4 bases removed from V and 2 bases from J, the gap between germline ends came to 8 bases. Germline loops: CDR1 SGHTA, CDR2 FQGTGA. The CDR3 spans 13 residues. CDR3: CASSSGLQETQYF. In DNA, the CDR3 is TGTGCCAGCAGCTCGGGACTTCAAGAGACCCAGTACTTC.

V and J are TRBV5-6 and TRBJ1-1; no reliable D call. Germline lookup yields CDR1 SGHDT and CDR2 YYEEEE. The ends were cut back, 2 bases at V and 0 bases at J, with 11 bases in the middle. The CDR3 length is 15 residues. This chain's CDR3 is CASSFWVVLNTEAFF. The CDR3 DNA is TGTGCCAGCAGCTTCTGGGTCGTACTGAACACTGAAGCTTTCTTT. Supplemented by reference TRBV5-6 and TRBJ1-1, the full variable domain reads DAGVTQSPTHLIKTRGQQVTLRCSPKSGHDTVSWYQQALGQGPQFIFQYYEEEERQRGNFPDRFSGHQFPNYSSELNVNALLLGDSALYLCASSFWVVLNTEAFFGQGTRLTVV.

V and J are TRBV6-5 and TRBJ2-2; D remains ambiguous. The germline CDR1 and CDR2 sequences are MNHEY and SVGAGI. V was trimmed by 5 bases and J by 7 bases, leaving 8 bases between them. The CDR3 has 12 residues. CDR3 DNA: TGTGCCAGCAGTCCCCGAGTCGGGGAGCTGTTTTTT. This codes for CASSPRVGELFF.

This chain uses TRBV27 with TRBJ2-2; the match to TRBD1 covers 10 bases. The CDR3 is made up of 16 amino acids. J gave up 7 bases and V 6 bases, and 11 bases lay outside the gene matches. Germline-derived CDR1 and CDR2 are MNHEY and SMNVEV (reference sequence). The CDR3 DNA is TGTGCCAGCAGAACGCCGGGACAGGGGAAGGGCGGGGAGCTGTTTTTT. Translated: CASRTPGQGKGGELFF.

DNA for the CDR3: TGTGCCAGCAGCTTAGGTGGACTAGCGGTAACCGGGGAGCTGTTTTTT. Amino acids: CASSLGGLAVTGELFF. J is TRBJ2-2 and V is TRBV7-6; 10 nucleotides line up with TRBD2. Trimming at V came to 1 base and at J to 5 bases, leaving 4 bases not matched to a gene. The CDR3 loop spans 16 amino acids. Germline V CDR1 and CDR2: SGHVS, FNYEAQ. Variable domain in full (rest from reference TRBV7-6 and TRBJ2-2): GAGVSQSPRYKVTKRGQDVALRCDPISGHVSLYWYRQALGQGPEFLTYFNYEAQQDKSGLPNDRFSAERPEGSISTLTIQRTEQRDSAMYRCASSLGGLAVTGELFFGEGSRLTVL.

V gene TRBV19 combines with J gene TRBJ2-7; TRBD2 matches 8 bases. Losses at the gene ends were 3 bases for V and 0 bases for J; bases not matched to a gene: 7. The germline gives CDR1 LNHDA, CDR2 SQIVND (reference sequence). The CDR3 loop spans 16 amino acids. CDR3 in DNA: TGTGCCAGTAGTATTAATAGCGGGGCTCCCTCCTACGAGCAGTACTTC. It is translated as CASSINSGAPSYEQYF.

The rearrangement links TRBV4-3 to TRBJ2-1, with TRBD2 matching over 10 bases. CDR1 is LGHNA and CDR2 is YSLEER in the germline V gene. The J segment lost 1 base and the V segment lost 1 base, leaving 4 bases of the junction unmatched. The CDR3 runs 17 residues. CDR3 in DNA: TGCGCCAGCAGCCAAGTAGCGGGAGGTGGGTCCTACAATGAGCAGTTCTTC. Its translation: CASSQVAGGGSYNEQFF.

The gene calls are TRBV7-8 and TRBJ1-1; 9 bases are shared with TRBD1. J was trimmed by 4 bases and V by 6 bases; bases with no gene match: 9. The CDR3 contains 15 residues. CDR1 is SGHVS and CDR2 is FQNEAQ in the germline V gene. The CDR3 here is CASSTGQGRITEAFF. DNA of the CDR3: TGTGCCAGCAGTACCGGACAGGGGCGTATCACTGAAGCTTTCTTT.

The CDR3 region is CASSLERGVQAFF. CDR3 in DNA: TGTGCCAGCAGTTTAGAGCGAGGAGTACAAGCTTTCTTT. The V call is TRBV12-3 or TRBV12-4, the J call TRBJ1-1; D is uncertain. The ends were cut back, 1 base at V and 9 bases at J, with 12 bases in the middle. The CDR3 covers 13 residues.

The DNA of the CDR3 is TGTGCCAGCAGCTCGAGCGGGAGATCCTACGAGCAGTACTTC. Protein: CASSSSGRSYEQYF. V is TRBV5-6 and J is TRBJ2-7; the match to TRBD2 covers 8 bases. J lost 1 base, V lost 3 bases, and 3 bases had no gene match. CDR3 size: 14 residues. The V gene's germline CDR1 is SGHDT and CDR2 YYEEEE.

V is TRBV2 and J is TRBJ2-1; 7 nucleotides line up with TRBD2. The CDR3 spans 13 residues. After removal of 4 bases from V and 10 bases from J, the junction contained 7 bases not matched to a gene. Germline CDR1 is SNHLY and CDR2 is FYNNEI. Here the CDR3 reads CASSGPTGREQFF. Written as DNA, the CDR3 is TGTGCCAGCAGTGGGCCGACCGGGAGGGAGCAGTTCTTC.

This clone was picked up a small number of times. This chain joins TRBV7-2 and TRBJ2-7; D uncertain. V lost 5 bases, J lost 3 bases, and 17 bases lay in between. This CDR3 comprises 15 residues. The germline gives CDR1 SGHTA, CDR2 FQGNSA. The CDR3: CASSPTRSGVYEQYF. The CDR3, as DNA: TGTGCCAGCAGCCCAACAAGGTCTGGGGTCTACGAGCAGTACTTC.

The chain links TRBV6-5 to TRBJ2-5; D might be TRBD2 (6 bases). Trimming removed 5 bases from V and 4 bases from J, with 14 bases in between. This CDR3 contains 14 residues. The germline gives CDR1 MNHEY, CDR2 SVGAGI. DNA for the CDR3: TGTGCCAGCAGTCTACTAGCTGCCGGAGAGACCCAGTACTTC. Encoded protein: CASSLLAAGETQYF.

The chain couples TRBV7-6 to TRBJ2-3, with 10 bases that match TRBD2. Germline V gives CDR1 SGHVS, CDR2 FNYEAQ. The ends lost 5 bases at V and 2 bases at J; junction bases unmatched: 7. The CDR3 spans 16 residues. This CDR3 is CASSHRTSGLTDTQYF. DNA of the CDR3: TGTGCCAGCAGCCACCGGACTAGCGGCCTCACAGATACGCAGTATTTT.

Here the CDR3 DNA reads TGTGCCAGCAGCTCTGACTCTTCCTACGAGCAGTACTTC. This sequence encodes CASSSDSSYEQYF. This chain links TRBV4-2 with TRBJ2-7, with no clear D. The CDR3 is 13 amino acids. Germline CDR1 reads LGHNA; CDR2 reads YNFKEQ. V was cut by 5 bases and J by 1 base, with 9 bases left in between.

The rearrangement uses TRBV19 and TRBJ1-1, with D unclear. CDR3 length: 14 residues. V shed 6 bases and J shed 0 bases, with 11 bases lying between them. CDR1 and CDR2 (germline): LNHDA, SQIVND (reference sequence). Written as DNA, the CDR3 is TGTGCCAGTAGCTTACTGAACATGAACACTGAAGCTTTCTTT. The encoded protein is CASSLLNMNTEAFF.